This T cell receptor (beta chain) was observed in a study of cytomegalovirus exposure and HLA in healthy donors. The overall study: Falling in the Caucasian-associated ancestry cluster were roughly 86% of some 400 genotyped donors.

V was pared by 1 base and J by 5 bases, with 5 bases of the junction left unmatched. Per the germline V gene, CDR1 is SGHAT and CDR2 is FQNNGV. The CDR3 contains 15 residues. Study-wide findings and caveats: In vitro experiments confirmed that a few CMV-associated chains were specific for CMV antigens. Owing to their indistinguishability, certain V segments, notably TRBV6-2 and TRBV6-3, were excluded.

Vbeta (60) and Jbeta (13) primers were used in the PCR. This table comes from immunoSEQ multiplex PCR, and its TCRdb copy is limited to in-frame clones, with some not included. The profile shows some 180,000 clones, 76% of them singletons. On this clone: Its antigen remains unknown.

This TCR was recovered from a man aged 18-30 years in good health and CMV-seronegative. The sample taken for sequencing was PBMCs. The chain employs TRBV11-2 and TRBJ2-1; TRBD1 matches 7 bases. The CDR3 spells CASSLVRGLDNEQFF. In DNA, the CDR3 is TGTGCCAGCAGCTTAGTGAGGGGGCTAGACAATGAGCAGTTCTTC.